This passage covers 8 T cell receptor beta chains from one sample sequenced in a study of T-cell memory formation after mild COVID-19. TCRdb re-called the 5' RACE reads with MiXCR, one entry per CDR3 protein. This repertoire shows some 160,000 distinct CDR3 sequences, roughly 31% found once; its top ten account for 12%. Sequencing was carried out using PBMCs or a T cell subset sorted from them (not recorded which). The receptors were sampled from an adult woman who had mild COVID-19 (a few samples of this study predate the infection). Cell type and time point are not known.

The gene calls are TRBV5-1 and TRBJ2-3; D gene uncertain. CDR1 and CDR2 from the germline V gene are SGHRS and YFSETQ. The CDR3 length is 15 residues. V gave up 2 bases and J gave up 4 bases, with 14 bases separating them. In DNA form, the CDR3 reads TGCGCCAGCAGCTTAGGATCGATTTCCTCAGATACGCAGTATTTT. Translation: CASSLGSISSDTQYF.

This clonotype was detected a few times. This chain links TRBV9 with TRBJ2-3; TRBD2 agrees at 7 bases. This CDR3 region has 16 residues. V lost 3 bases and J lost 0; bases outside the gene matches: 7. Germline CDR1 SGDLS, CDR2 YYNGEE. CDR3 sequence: CASSETSGGSTDTQYF. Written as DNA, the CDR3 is TGTGCCAGCAGCGAGACCTCGGGGGGAAGCACAGATACGCAGTATTTT.

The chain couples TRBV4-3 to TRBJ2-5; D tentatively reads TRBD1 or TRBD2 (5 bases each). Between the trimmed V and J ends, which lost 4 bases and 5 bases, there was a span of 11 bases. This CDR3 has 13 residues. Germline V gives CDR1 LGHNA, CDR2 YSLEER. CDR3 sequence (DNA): TGCGCCAGCAGCCCCCTGGGGACGGAGACCCAGTACTTC. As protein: CASSPLGTETQYF.

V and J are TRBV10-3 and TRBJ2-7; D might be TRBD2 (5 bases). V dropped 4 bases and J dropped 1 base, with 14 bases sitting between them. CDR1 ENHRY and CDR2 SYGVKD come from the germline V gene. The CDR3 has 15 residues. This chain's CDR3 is CAISGTGIPSYEQYF. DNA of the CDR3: TGTGCCATCAGTGGGACTGGAATACCTTCCTACGAGCAGTACTTC.

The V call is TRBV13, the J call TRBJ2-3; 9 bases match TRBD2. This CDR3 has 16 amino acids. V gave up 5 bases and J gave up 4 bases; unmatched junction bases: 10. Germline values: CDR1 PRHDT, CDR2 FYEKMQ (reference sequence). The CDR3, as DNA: TGTGCCAGCAGCCACCCCGAGCGCGGGGGGGCAGATACGCAGTATTTT. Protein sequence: CASSHPERGGADTQYF.

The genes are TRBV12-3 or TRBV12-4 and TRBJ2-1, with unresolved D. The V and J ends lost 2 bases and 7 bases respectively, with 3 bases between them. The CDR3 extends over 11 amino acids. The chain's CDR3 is CASSLSNEQFF. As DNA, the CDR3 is TGTGCCAGCAGTTTATCTAATGAGCAGTTCTTC.

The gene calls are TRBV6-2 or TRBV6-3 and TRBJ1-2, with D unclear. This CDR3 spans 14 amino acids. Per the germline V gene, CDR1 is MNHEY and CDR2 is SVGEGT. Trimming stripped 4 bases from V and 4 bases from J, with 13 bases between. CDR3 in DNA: TGTGCCAGCAGTTCAGAACAGATCCCCTATGGCTACACCTTC. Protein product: CASSSEQIPYGYTF.

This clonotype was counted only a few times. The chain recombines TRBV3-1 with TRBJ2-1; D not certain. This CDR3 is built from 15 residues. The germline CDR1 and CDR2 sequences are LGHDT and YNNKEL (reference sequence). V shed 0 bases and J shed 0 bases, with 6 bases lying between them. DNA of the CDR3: TGTGCCAGCAGCCAAGACCATAGCTCCTACAATGAGCAGTTCTTC. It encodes CASSQDHSSYNEQFF.